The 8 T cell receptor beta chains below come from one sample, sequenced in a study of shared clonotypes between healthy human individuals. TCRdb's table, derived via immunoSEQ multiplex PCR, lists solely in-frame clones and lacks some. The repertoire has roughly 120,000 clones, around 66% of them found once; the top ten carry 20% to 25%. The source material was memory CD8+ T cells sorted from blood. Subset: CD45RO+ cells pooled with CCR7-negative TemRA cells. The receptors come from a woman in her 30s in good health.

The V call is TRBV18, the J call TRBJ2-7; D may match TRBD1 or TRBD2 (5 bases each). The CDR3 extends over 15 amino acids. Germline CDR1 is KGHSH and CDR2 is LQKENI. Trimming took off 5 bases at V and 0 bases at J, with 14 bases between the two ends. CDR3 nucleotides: TGTGCCAGCTCATGGGACGGGCCTTACTCCTACGAGCAGTACTTC. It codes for CASSWDGPYSYEQYF.

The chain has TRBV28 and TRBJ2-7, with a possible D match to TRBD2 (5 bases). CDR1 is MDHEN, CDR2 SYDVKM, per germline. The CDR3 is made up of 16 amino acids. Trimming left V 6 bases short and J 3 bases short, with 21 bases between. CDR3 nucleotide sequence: TGTGCCAGCAGCCCCCTTCGGAAGAAGAGGGTCTACGAGCAGTACTTC. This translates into CASSPLRKKRVYEQYF.

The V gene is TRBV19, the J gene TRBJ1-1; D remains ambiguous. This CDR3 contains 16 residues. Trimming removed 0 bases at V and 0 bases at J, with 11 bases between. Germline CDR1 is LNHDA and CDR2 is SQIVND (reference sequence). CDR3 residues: CASSIDWENLNTEAFF. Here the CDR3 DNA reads TGTGCCAGTAGTATAGATTGGGAGAACTTGAACACTGAAGCTTTCTTT.

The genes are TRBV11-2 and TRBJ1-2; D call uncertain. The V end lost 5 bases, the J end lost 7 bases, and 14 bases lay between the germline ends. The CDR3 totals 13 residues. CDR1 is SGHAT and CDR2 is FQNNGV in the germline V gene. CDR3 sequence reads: CASSHLSSSGYTF. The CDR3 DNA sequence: TGTGCCAGCAGCCACTTGTCAAGTAGTGGCTACACCTTC.

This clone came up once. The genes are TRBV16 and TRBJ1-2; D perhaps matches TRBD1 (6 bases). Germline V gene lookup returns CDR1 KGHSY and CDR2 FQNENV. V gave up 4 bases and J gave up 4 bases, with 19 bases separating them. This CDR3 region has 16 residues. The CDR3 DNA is TGTGCCAGCAGCCCCGACAGGTATTCTTTCAGCTATGGCTACACCTTC. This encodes CASSPDRYSFSYGYTF.

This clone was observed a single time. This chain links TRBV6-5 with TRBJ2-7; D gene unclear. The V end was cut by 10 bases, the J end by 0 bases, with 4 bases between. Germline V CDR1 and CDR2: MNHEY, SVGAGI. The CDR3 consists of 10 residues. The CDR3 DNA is TGTGCCACTAGCTCCTACGAGCAGTACTTC. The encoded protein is CATSSYEQYF.

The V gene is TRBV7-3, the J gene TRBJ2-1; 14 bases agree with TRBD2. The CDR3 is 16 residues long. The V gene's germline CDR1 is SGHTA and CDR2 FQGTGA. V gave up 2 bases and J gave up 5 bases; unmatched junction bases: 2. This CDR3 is CASSLAGLAGDNEQFF. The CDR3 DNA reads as TGTGCCAGCAGCTTAGCGGGACTAGCGGGAGACAATGAGCAGTTCTTC.

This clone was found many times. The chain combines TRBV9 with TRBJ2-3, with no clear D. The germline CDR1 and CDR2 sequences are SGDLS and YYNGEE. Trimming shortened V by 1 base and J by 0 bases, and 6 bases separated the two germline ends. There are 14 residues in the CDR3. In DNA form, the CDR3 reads TGTGCCAGCAGCGTAAGTAGCAGCACAGATACGCAGTATTTT. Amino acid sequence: CASSVSSSTDTQYF.